This entry lists 9 T cell receptor beta chains sequenced from one sample in a study of cytomegalovirus exposure and HLA in healthy donors. With 60 Vbeta and 13 Jbeta primers, the PCR was carried out. Sequenced by immunoSEQ multiplex PCR; TCRdb stores in-frame clones only, minus some. The profile shows 150,000 to 200,000 clones, 60% to 80% of them singletons. The material sequenced was PBMCs. The receptors shown here come from a male donor in good health and CMV-seronegative.

V and J are TRBV5-8 and TRBJ2-5, with a tentative D call TRBD2 (5 bases). This CDR3 has 13 amino acids. V dropped 3 bases and J dropped 3 bases, with 9 bases sitting between them. Germline V gene lookup returns CDR1 SGHTS and CDR2 YDEGEE. CDR3 residues: CASSYRDKETQYF. In DNA form, the CDR3 reads TGTGCCAGCAGCTACCGGGATAAAGAGACCCAGTACTTC. Full variable domain (remainder filled in from reference TRBV5-8 and TRBJ2-5): EAGVTQSPTHLIKTRGQQATLRCSPISGHTSVYWYQQALGLGLQFLLWYDEGEERNRGNFPPRFSGRQFPNYSSELNVNALELEDSALYLCASSYRDKETQYFGPGTRLLVL.

This chain links TRBV28 with TRBJ2-1, with TRBD1 matching over 9 bases. Per the germline V gene, CDR1 is MDHEN and CDR2 is SYDVKM. With 7 bases clipped from V and 9 bases from J, the junction kept 10 bases outside the gene matches. The length of the CDR3 is 14 residues. The CDR3 bases are TGTGCCAGCATCTCCTCCGGGACAGGGTTTGAGCAGTTCTTC. This codes for CASISSGTGFEQFF.

The chain has TRBV11-3 and TRBJ2-2; TRBD1 might be the D (6 bases). Trimming pared 6 bases from V and 0 bases from J, leaving 14 bases between. Germline V gene sequence: CDR1 SGHNT, CDR2 YENEEA. CDR3 size: 16 residues. CDR3: CASSPGTTANTGELFF. DNA of the CDR3: TGTGCCAGCAGTCCGGGGACAACTGCGAACACCGGGGAGCTGTTTTTT.

The genes are TRBV27 and TRBJ2-2, with a possible D match to TRBD2 (5 bases). The CDR3 covers 13 residues. Trimming removed 11 bases from V and 1 base from J, with 11 bases in between. CDR1 is MNHEY and CDR2 is SMNVEV in the germline V gene (reference sequence). Written as DNA, the CDR3 is TGTGCCGTCAGAGGGCGGAACACCGGGGAGCTGTTTTTT. Translated: CAVRGRNTGELFF.

This chain joins TRBV18 and TRBJ2-7; 7 bases line up with TRBD1. J was trimmed by 1 base and V by 2 bases; bases with no gene match: 8. This CDR3 is built from 16 residues. From germline, CDR1 is KGHSH and CDR2 LQKENI. CDR3 coding DNA: TGTGCCAGCTCACCAACGAGCGCAGGGGGATCCTACGAGCAGTACTTC. It translates to CASSPTSAGGSYEQYF.

This clone was picked up a small number of times. The rearrangement uses TRBV6-6 and TRBJ2-3; D is perhaps TRBD2 (5 bases). V shed 8 bases and J shed 4 bases, with 7 bases lying between them. This CDR3 has 11 amino acids. Germline V gene lookup returns CDR1 MNHNY and CDR2 SVGAGI (reference sequence). CDR3 region: CASEAADTQYF. CDR3 DNA sequence: TGTGCCAGCGAAGCGGCAGATACGCAGTATTTT.

The V call is TRBV4-1, the J call TRBJ2-6; TRBD1 matches 8 bases. The CDR3 sequence is 20 residues long. Trimming cost V 0 bases and J 4 bases; bases outside gene matches: 14. Per the germline V gene, CDR1 is MGHRA and CDR2 is YSYEKL. For the CDR3, the DNA is TGCGCCAGCAGCCAAGATAAATTGTCAGGGGGCCTGGCAGGGGCCAACGTCCTGACTTTC. Translating it yields CASSQDKLSGGLAGANVLTF.

This clone was picked up one time. V is TRBV30 and J is TRBJ1-5; D remains unclear. Germline values: CDR1 GTSNPN, CDR2 SVGIG (reference sequence). The V end lost 0 bases, the J end lost 6 bases, and 9 bases lay between the germline ends. This CDR3 is built from 13 residues. This CDR3 is CAWSVRGGQPQHF. The CDR3 bases are TGTGCCTGGAGTGTACGGGGAGGTCAGCCCCAGCATTTT.

This chain uses TRBV7-2 with TRBJ1-3; the D gene is possibly TRBD1 (6 bases). The length of the CDR3 is 13 residues. The ends were cut back, 7 bases at V and 4 bases at J, with 11 bases in the middle. CDR1 is SGHTA, CDR2 FQGNSA, per germline. CDR3 bases: TGTGCCAGCACCCGGGACACAGGAAACACCATATATTTT. Translated, it gives CASTRDTGNTIYF.